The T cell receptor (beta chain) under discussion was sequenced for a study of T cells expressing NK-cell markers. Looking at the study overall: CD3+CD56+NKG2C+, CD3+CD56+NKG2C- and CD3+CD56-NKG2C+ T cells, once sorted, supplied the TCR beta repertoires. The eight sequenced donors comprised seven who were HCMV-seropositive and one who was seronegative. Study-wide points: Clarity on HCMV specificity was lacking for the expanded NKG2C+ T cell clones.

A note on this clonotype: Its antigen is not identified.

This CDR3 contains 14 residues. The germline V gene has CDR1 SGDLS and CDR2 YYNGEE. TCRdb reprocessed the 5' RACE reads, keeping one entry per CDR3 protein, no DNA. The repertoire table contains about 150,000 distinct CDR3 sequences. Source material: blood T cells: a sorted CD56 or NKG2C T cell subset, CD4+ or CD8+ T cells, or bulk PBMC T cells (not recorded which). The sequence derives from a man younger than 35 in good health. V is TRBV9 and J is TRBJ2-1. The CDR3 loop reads CASSGRDSYNEQFF.